This T cell receptor beta chain was found in a study of beta chain features in type 1 diabetes. Study findings and constraints: Sequencing used cDNA, and cells with high TCR expression could therefore be over-represented. For type 1 diabetes patients, VDJ junctions showed fewer insertions and more deletions.

The CDR3 loop spans 14 amino acids. The trim removed 5 bases at V and 6 bases at J, leaving 8 bases unmatched. In germline, CDR1 is SEHNR, CDR2 FQNEAQ (reference sequence). Points on this clone: Its antigen is undetermined.

Every isolated RNA sample was fully reverse transcribed, so sequencing captured expressed TCRB transcripts. Measured with immunoSEQ multiplex PCR; TCRdb has only the in-frame clones, and not every one. The sample has approximately 15,000 clones; over 40% are singletons. Using CD45RO/CCR7/CD25/CD127/CD95/CD27, CD4+ naive, central memory, regulatory and stem cell-like memory cells were sorted. The J gene is TRBJ2-7, the V gene TRBV7-9; 9 bases are shared with TRBD1. The source material was stem cell memory CD4+ T cells from blood. The sequence derives from a middle-aged woman in good health. The CDR3 is CASSPGTGPGEQYF. CDR3 bases: TGTGCCAGCAGCCCGGGGACAGGGCCGGGCGAGCAGTACTTC. Full variable domain (outside the CDR3, taken from reference TRBV7-9 and TRBJ2-7): DTGVSQNPRHKITKRGQNVTFRCDPISEHNRLYWYRQTLGQGPEFLTYFQNEAQLEKSRLLSDRFSAERPKGSFSTLEIQRTEQGDSAMYLCASSPGTGPGEQYFGPGTRLTVT.